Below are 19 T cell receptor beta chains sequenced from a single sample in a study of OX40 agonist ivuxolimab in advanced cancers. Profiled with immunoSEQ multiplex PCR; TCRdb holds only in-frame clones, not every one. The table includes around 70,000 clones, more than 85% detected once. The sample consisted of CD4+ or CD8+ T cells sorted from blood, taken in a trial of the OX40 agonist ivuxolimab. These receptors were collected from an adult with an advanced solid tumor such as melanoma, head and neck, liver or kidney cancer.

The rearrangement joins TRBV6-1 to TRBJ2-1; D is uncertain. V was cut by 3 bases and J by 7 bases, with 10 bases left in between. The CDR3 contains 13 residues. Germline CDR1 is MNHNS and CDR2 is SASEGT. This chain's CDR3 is CASSDLIENEQFF. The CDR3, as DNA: TGTGCCAGCAGTGACCTCATAGAGAATGAGCAGTTCTTC.

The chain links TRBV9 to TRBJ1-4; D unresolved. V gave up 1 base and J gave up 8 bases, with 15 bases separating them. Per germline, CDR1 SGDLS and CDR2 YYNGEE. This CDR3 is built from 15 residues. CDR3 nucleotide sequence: TGTGCCAGCAGCGTAAGTAGCTACGGCGGAGAAAAACTGTTTTTT. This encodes CASSVSSYGGEKLFF.

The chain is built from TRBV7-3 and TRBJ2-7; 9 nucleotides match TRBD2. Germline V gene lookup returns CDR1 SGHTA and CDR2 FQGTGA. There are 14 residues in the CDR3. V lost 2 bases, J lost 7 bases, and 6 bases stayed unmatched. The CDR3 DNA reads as TGTGCCAGCAGCTTAGCGGGAGGGTACGGTGAGCAGTACTTC. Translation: CASSLAGGYGEQYF.

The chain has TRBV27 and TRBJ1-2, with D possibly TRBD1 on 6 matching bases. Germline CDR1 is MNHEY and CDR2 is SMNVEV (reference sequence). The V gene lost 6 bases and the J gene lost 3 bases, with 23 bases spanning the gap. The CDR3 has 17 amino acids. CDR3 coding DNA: TGTGCCAGCAGAAAGAATTCACAGGGTTACGAGGACTATGGCTACACCTTC. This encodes CASRKNSQGYEDYGYTF.

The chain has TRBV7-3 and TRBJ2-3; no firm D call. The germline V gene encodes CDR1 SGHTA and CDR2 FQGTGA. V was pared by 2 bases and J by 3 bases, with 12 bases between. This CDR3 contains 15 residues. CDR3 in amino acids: CASSLGGNPTDTQYF. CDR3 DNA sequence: TGTGCCAGCAGCTTAGGTGGTAATCCGACAGATACGCAGTATTTT.

The CDR3 spells CASSLLAGVVGELFF. In DNA form, the CDR3 reads TGTGCCAGCAGCTTACTAGCGGGGGTGGTCGGGGAGCTGTTTTTT. This chain uses TRBV7-8 with TRBJ2-2; 10 nucleotides agree with TRBD2. After removal of 2 bases from V and 7 bases from J, the junction contained 4 bases not matched to a gene. The CDR3 spans 15 residues. Per the germline V gene, CDR1 is SGHVS and CDR2 is FQNEAQ.

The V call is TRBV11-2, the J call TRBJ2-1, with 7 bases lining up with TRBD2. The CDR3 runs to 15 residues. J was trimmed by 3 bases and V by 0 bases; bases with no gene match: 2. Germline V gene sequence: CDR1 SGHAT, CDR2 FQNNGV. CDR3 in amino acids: CASSLEAGSYNEQFF. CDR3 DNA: TGTGCCAGCAGCTTAGAAGCGGGAAGCTACAATGAGCAGTTCTTC.

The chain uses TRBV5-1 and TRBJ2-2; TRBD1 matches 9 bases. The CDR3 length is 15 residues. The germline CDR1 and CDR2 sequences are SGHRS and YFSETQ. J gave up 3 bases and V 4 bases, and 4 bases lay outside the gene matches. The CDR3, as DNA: TGCGCCAGCAGCCGGGGACAGGGCGACACCGGGGAGCTGTTTTTT. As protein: CASSRGQGDTGELFF.

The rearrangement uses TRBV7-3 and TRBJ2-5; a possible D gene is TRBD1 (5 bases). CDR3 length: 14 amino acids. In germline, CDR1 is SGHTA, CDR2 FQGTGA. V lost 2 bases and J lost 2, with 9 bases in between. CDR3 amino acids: CASSLDAGQETQYF. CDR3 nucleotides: TGTGCCAGCAGCTTAGATGCAGGGCAAGAGACCCAGTACTTC.

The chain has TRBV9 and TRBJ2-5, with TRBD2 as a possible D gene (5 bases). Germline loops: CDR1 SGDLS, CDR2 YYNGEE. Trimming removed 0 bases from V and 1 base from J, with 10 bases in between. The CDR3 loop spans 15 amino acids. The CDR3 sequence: CASSVEASPQETQYF. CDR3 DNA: TGTGCCAGCAGCGTAGAGGCTAGCCCCCAAGAGACCCAGTACTTC.

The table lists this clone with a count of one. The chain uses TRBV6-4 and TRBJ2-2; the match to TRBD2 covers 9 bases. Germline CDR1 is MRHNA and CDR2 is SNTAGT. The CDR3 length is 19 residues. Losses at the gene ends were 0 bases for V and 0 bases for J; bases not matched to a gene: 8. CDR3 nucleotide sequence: TGTGCCAGCAGTGACTCGATCCCCGCTAGCGGGGCGAACACCGGGGAGCTGTTTTTT. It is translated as CASSDSIPASGANTGELFF.

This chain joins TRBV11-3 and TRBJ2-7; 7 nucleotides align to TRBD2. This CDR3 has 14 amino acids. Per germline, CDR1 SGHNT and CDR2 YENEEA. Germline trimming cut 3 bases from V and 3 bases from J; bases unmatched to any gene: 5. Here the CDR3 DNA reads TGTGCCAGCAGCTTTGGTCTAGCGGACTACGAGCAGTACTTC. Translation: CASSFGLADYEQYF.

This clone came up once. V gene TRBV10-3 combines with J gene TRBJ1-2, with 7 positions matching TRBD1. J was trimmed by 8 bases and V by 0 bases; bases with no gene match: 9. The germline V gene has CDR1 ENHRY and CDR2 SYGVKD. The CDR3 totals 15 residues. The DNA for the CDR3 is TGTGCCATCAGTGAGTCGGAGGATGGGACAGAAGGCTACACCTTC. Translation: CAISESEDGTEGYTF.

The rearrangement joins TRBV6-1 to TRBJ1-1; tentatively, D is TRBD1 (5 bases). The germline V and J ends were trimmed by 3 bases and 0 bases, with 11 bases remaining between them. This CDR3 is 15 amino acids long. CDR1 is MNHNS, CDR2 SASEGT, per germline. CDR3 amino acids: CASSDRQTMNTEAFF. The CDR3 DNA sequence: TGTGCCAGCAGTGATCGACAGACGATGAACACTGAAGCTTTCTTT.

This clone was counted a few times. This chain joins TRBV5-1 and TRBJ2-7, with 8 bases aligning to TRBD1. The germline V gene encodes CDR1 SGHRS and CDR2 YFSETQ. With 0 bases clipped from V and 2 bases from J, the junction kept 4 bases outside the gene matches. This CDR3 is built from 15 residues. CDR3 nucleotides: TGCGCCAGCAGCTTGGAGGGACAGGTAACCTACGAGCAGTACTTC. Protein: CASSLEGQVTYEQYF. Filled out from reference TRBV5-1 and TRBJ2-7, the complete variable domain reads KAGVTQTPRYLIKTRGQQVTLSCSPISGHRSVSWYQQTPGQGLQFLFEYFSETQRNKGNFPGRFSGRQFSNSRSEMNVSTLELGDSALYLCASSLEGQVTYEQYFGPGTRLTVT.

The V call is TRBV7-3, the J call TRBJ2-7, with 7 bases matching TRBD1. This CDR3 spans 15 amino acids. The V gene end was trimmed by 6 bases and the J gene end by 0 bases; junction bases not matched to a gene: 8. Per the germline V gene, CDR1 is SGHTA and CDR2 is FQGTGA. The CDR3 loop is CASRLPGQSSYEQYF. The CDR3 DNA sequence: TGTGCCAGCAGGTTACCGGGACAGAGCTCCTACGAGCAGTACTTC.

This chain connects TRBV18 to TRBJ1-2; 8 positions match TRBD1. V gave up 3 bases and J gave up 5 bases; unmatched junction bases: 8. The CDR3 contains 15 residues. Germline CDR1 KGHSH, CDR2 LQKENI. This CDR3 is CASSPLDRAEYGYTF. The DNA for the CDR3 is TGTGCCAGCTCACCCTTGGACAGGGCGGAGTATGGCTACACCTTC.

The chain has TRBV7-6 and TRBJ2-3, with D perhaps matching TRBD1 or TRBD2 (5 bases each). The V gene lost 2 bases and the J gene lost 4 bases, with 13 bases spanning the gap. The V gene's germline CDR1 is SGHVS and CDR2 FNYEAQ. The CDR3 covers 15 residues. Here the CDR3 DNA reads TGTGCCAGCAGCTTAACCCCGGGACGGGCAGATACGCAGTATTTT. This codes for CASSLTPGRADTQYF.

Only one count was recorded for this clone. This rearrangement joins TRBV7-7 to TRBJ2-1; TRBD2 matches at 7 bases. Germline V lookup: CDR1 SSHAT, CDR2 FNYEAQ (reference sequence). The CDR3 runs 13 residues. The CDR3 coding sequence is TGTGCTAGGGGAGGGTTCGAAAACAATGAGCAGTTCTTC. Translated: CARGGFENNEQFF.